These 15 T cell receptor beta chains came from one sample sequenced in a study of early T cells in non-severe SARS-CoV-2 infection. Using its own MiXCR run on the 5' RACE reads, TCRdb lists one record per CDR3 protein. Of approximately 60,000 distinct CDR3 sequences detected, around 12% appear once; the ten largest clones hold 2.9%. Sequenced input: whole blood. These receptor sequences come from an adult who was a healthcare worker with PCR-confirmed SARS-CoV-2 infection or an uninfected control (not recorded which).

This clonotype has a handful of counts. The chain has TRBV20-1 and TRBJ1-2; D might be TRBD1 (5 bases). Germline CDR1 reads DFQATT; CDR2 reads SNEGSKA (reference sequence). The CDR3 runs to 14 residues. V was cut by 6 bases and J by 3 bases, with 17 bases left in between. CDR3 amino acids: CSATKKGSDYGYTF. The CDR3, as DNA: TGCAGTGCAACCAAGAAGGGGAGTGACTATGGCTACACCTTC.

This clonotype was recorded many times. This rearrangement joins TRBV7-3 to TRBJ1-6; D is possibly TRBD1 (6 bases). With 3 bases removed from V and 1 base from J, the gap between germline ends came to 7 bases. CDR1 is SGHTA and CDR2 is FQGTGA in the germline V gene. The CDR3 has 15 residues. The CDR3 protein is CASSLQGSYNSPLHF. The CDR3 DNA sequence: TGTGCCAGCAGCTTGCAGGGGTCCTATAATTCACCCCTCCACTTT.

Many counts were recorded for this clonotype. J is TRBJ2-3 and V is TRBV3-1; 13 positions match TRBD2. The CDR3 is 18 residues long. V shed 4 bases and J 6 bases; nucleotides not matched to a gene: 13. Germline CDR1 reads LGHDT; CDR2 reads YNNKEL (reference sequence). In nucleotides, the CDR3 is TGTGCCAGCAGCCGAATGAGACTAGCGGGAGGCCCGCGTGATACGCAGTATTTT. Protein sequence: CASSRMRLAGGPRDTQYF.

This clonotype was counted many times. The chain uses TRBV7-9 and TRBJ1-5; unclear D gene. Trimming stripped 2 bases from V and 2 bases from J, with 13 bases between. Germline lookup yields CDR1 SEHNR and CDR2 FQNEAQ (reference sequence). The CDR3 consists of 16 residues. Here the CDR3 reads CASSLRALRGNQPQHF. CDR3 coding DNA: TGTGCCAGCAGCTTAAGGGCTCTGAGAGGCAATCAGCCCCAGCATTTT.

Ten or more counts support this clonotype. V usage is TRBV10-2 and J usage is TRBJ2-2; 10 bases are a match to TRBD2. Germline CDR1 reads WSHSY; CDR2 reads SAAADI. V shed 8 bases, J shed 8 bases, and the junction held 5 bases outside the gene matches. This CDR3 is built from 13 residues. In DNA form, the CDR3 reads TGCGCCAGCGGTACTAGCGGGGAGGGGGAGCTGTTTTTT. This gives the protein CASGTSGEGELFF.

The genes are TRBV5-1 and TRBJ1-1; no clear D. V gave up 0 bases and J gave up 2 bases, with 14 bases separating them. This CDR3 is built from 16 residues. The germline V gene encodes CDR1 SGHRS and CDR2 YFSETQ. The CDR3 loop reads CASSLVGAPKNTEAFF. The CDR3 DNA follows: TGCGCCAGCAGCTTGGTGGGCGCCCCTAAAAACACTGAAGCTTTCTTT.

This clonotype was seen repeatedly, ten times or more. CDR3 loop: CASSPHQGTEAFF. CDR3 nucleotide sequence: TGTGCCAGCAGTCCCCACCAGGGAACTGAAGCTTTCTTT. The chain carries TRBV12-3 or TRBV12-4 and TRBJ1-1; D possibly corresponds to TRBD1 (5 bases). Trimming took off 5 bases at V and 5 bases at J, with 12 bases between the two ends. CDR3 size: 13 residues.

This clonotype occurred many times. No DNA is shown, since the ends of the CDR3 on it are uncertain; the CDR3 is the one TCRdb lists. CDR3 amino acids: CSVALGTGGEFF. The chain joins TRBV29-1 to TRBJ2-1; the D segment call TRBD1 is taken from the table without a DNA check. The CDR3 extends over 12 residues, inclusive of both ends. Per germline, CDR1 SQVTM and CDR2 ANQGSEA.

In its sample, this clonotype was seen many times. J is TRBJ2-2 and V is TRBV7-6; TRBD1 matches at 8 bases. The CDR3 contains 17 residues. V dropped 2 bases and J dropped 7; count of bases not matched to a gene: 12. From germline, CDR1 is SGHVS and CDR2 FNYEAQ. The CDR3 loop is CASSLRERDRSGGELFF. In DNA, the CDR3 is TGTGCCAGCAGCTTACGCGAAAGGGACAGGTCTGGCGGGGAGCTGTTTTTT.

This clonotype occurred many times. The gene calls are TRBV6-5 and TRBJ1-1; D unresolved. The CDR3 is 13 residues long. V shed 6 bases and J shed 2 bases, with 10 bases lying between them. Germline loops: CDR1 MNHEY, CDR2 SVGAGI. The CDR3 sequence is CASRRTGNTEAFF. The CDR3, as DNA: TGTGCCAGCAGACGGACGGGAAACACTGAAGCTTTCTTT.

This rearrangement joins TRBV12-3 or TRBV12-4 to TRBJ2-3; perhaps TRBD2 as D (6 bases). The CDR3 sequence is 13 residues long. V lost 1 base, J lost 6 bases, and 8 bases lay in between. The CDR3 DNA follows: TGTGCCAGCAGTTTAGGACTAGGGGATACGCAGTATTTT. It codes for CASSLGLGDTQYF.

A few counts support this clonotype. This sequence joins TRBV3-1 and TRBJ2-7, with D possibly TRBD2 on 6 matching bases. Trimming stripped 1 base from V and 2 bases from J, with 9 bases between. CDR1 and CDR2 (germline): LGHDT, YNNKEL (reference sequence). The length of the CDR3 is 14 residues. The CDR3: CASSQVAATYEQYF. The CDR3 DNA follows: TGTGCCAGCAGCCAAGTAGCGGCGACCTACGAGCAGTACTTC.

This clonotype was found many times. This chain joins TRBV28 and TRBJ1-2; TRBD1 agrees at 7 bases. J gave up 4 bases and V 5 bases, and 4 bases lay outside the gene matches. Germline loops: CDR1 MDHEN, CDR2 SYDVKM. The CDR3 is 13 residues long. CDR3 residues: CASSLTGTYGYTF. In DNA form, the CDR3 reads TGTGCCAGCAGTCTGACAGGGACCTATGGCTACACCTTC.

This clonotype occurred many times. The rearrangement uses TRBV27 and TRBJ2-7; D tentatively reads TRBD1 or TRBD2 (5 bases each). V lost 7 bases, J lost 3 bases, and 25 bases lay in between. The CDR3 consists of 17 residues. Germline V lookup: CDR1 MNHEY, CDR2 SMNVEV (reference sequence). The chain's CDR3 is CASILPGLGTTYYEQYF. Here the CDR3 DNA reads TGTGCCAGCATACTCCCCGGGTTGGGGACCACATACTACGAGCAGTACTTC.

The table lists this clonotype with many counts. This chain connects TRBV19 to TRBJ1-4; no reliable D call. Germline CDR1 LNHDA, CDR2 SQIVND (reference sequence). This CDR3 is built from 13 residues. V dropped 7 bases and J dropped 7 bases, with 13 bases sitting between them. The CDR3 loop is CASKGEGLEKLFF. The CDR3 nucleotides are TGTGCCAGTAAGGGCGAAGGGCTTGAAAAACTGTTTTTT.